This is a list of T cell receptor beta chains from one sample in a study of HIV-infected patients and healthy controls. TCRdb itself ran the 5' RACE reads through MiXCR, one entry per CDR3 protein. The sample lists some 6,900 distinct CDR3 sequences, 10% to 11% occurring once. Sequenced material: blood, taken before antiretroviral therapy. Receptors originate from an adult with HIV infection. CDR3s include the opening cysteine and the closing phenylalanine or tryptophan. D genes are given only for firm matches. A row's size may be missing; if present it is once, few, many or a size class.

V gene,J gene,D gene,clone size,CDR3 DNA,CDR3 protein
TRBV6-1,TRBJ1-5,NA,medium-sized,TGTGCCAGCAGTGAAATAGGGAAGAGGCCCCAGCATTTT,CASSEIGKRPQHF
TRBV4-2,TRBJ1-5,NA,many,TGTGCCAGCAGCCAAGAACCCGGGGCAGTAAATCAGCCCCAGCATTTT,CASSQEPGAVNQPQHF
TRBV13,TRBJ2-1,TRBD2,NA,TGTGCCAGCAGCTTAAGGGGACTAGCGGGAGGGGGTGAGCAGTTCTTC,CASSLRGLAGGGEQFF
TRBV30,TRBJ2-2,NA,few,TGTGCCTGGAGTCCTACAGGCGGGGAGCTGTTTTTT,CAWSPTGGELFF
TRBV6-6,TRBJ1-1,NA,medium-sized,TGTGCCAGCAGTTACTCGAGAACCCATTCCGGGACATTGAACACTGAAGCTTTCTTT,CASSYSRTHSGTLNTEAFF
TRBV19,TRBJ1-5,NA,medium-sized,TGTGCCAGTAGTAGATCCGCAGGGTTGAAGATGGTGGATCAGCCCCAGCATTTT,CASSRSAGLKMVDQPQHF
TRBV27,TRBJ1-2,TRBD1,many,TGTGCCAGCAGTTTCTTAAGGACAGGGGGCGACTATGGCTACACCTTC,CASSFLRTGGDYGYTF
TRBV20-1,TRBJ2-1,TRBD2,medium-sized,TGCAGTGCTAGTATCGCCCGACTAGCATTATACAATGAGCAGTTCTTC,CSASIARLALYNEQFF
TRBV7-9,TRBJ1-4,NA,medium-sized,TGTGCCACAGGACCCCGAGGTCTCGAAAAACTGTTTTTT,CATGPRGLEKLFF
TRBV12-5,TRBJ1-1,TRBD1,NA,TGTGCTAGTGGTTCCCTCCCGACAGGGAGGATCACTGAAGCTTTCTTT,CASGSLPTGRITEAFF
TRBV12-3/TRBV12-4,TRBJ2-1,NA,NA,TGTGCCAGCAGTAATTGGGGTAATGAGCAGTTCTTC,CASSNWGNEQFF
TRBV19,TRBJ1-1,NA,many,TGTGCCAGTAGTTCAACCGGTTTTCCGAACACTGAAGCTTTCTTT,CASSSTGFPNTEAFF
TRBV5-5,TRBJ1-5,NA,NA,TGTGCCAGCAGCTTGTCTTCGATGGATAGCAATCAGCCCCAGCATTTT,CASSLSSMDSNQPQHF
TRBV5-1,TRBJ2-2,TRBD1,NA,TGCGCCAGCAGCGCCGGACAGGGAAACACCGGGGAGCTGTTTTTT,CASSAGQGNTGELFF
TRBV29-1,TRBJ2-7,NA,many,TGCAGCGTTGTAGGGGCCACCTACGAGCAGTACTTC,CSVVGATYEQYF
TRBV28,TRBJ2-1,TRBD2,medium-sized,TGTGCCAGCAGGACTAGCGGGAAAATAGACAATGAGCAGTTCTTC,CASRTSGKIDNEQFF
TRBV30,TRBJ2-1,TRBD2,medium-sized,TGTGCCTGGAGGGGTAGCGGGACGAGGAGCTCCTACAATGAGCAGTTCTTC,CAWRGSGTRSSYNEQFF
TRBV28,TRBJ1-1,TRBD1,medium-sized,TGTGCCAGCAATCCTAGCGGGGACAGGGGGGACACTGAAGCTTTCTTT,CASNPSGDRGDTEAFF
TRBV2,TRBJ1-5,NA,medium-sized,TGTGCCAGCAGTCAACACAGGGCCAATAGCAATCAGCCCCAGCATTTT,CASSQHRANSNQPQHF
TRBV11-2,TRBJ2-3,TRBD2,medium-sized,TGTGCCAGCAGCCCGACTAGCGGGAGAGGCACAGATACGCAGTATTTT,CASSPTSGRGTDTQYF
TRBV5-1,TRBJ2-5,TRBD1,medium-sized,TGCGCCAGCAGCTTGACGGGACAGATTAAGACCCAGTACTTC,CASSLTGQIKTQYF
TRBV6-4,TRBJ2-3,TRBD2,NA,TGTGCCAGCAGTCGACTAGCGGGAGGCCGAGATACGCAGTATTTT,CASSRLAGGRDTQYF
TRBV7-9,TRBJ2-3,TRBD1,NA,TGTGCCAGCAGCATTGGGACAGTTGTTTTTTTGGATACGCAGTATTTT,CASSIGTVVFLDTQYF
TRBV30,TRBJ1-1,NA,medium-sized,TGTGCCTGGACCCGGACAGTGAACACTGAAGCTTTCTTT,CAWTRTVNTEAFF
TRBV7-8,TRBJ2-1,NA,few,TGTGCCAGCAGCCCGGACTCTTACAATGAGCAGTTCTTC,CASSPDSYNEQFF
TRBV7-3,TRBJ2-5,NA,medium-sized,TGTGCCAGCAGCTCAGGGTACGCAGAGACCCAGTACTTC,CASSSGYAETQYF
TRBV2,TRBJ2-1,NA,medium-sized,TGTGCCAGCAGTGACCAGGGCCTTCCCTACAATGAGCAGTTCTTC,CASSDQGLPYNEQFF
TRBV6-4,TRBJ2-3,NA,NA,TGTGCCAGCAGTGACTCAGACACAGATACGCAGTATTTT,CASSDSDTDTQYF
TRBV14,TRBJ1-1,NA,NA,TGTGCCAGCAGCCAATATCAGAACACTGAAGCTTTCTTT,CASSQYQNTEAFF
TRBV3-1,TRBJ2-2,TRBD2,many,TGTGCCAGCAGCCAAGATTTAGGACTAGCCAGCACCGGGGAGCTGTTTTTT,CASSQDLGLASTGELFF